Sequencing of this TCR beta chain was carried out in a study of human versus mouse CDR3 diversity and MHC coevolution. Findings and limits, study-wide: Among all groups, most of the three human donors showed least clonal inequality. Human T cells were selected on more than five MHC II alleles.

The protocol was immunoSEQ multiplex PCR, while the TCRdb copy is restricted to in-frame clones and leaves out a portion. The table has tens of thousands of clones, approximately 90% seen once. This clone came up a few times. Its matching antigen is unknown. What was sequenced was naive CD4+ T cells from blood. Subset given: CD45RO-negative CD62L-positive naive CD4 T cells. This sequence was found in a person between 25 and 70 years old in good health.

CDR3 DNA: TGCGCCAGCAGCTACACGATACGCACAGATACGCAGTATTTT. Its protein is CASSYTIRTDTQYF. The chain couples TRBV4-1 to TRBJ2-3; D unclear. The CDR3 contains 14 residues. CDR1 and CDR2 (germline): MGHRA, YSYEKL. Trimming took off 5 bases at V and 1 base at J, with 10 bases between the two ends.